This entry is about one T cell receptor (beta chain). Its antigen remains unidentified. This specimen belongs to a study of shared clonotypes between healthy human individuals. Whole-study findings and limits: It was expected that sequencing depth would affect clonotype sharing among donors.

CDR3 length: 15 residues. CDR1 WSHSY and CDR2 SAAADI come from the germline V gene. V lost 8 bases, J lost 2 bases, and 19 bases lay in between. It was 200 to 250 ng DNA, about 30,000 T cell genomes, that sorted-subset replicate PCRs used. Authors' processing steps: Filtering differed for immunoSEQ, which gave only junction sequences without quality scores. The assay was immunoSEQ multiplex PCR, and TCRdb's table has in-frame clones only and misses some. For V, J and clone size, that table is used; D and trimming come from the DNA. The sample includes approximately 2,200,000 clones, about 92% of them seen just once. Naivety among CD8 cells was defined by CD45RO negativity and positive CCR7 selection, thereby excluding terminally differentiated effector memory CD45RA+ cells.

Sample: naive CD8+ T cells from PBMCs. The TCR comes from a man between 18 and 29 years old in good health. Some clones in this sample may be carry-over from other donors' samples. V and J are TRBV10-2 and TRBJ2-7, with a tentative D call TRBD1 (6 bases). The CDR3 spells CASRDQGTGTYEQYF. CDR3 DNA: TGCGCCAGCCGCGACCAGGGGACGGGCACCTACGAGCAGTACTTC.